These 12 T cell receptor beta chains originate from one sample sequenced in a study of T cells after yellow fever vaccination. TCRdb processed the 5' RACE reads anew with MiXCR; each CDR3 protein has one entry. Of about 350,000 distinct CDR3 sequences in the sample, roughly 8% were seen once. This material consisted of PBMCs, taken around 45 days after the first yellow fever vaccination. The receptors here all came from a man aged 18 to 29 who received the YFV17D yellow fever vaccine.

This clonotype was detected only a few times. The V call is TRBV2, the J call TRBJ2-1; 9 bases map to TRBD2. Germline CDR1 is SNHLY and CDR2 is FYNNEI. CDR3 length: 15 amino acids. With V trimmed by 4 bases and J by 9 bases, 10 bases remained unmatched. The CDR3 spells CASSGAGGTSGEQFF. DNA for the CDR3: TGTGCCAGCAGTGGGGCGGGGGGGACTTCTGGTGAGCAGTTCTTC.

The chain couples TRBV20-1 to TRBJ2-7; 7 nucleotides agree with TRBD2. Germline assignment: CDR1 DFQATT and CDR2 SNEGSKA (reference sequence). The CDR3 contains 13 residues. The ends lost 3 bases at V and 1 base at J; junction bases unmatched: 3. Here the CDR3 reads CSASPSGSYEQYF. CDR3 DNA: TGCAGTGCTAGCCCTAGCGGATCCTACGAGCAGTACTTC.

In its sample, this clonotype was seen a few times. The V call is TRBV10-3, the J call TRBJ2-6, with D maybe TRBD1 (7 bases). CDR1 and CDR2 (germline): ENHRY, SYGVKD. Deletions cut 1 base from V and 2 bases from J, with 21 bases between. The CDR3 length is 20 residues. In DNA, the CDR3 is TGTGCCATCAGTGAGTTGGACTACAGGGGTTCTGCCCCTGGGGCCAACGTCCTGACTTTC. Amino acid sequence: CAISELDYRGSAPGANVLTF.

This clonotype has more than one count but fewer than ten. The V and J genes are TRBV27 and TRBJ2-7; 8 bases match TRBD1. The length of the CDR3 is 16 residues. Germline assignment: CDR1 MNHEY and CDR2 SMNVEV (reference sequence). Losses at the gene ends were 5 bases for V and 4 bases for J; bases not matched to a gene: 13. Here the CDR3 reads CASSGLRGQGLYEQYF. In nucleotides, the CDR3 is TGTGCCAGCAGTGGCCTCCGCGGACAGGGTTTGTACGAGCAGTACTTC.

The CDR3 reads CASSLGGAGNIQYF. CDR3 DNA sequence: TGTGCCAGCAGTTTGGGGGGGGCGGGTAACATTCAGTACTTC. The V gene is TRBV12-3 or TRBV12-4, the J gene TRBJ2-4; weak D call: TRBD2 (7 bases). CDR3 length: 14 amino acids. Trimming removed 3 bases from V and 7 bases from J, with 13 bases in between.

This rearrangement joins TRBV15 to TRBJ2-3; TRBD1 aligns across 8 bases. This CDR3 contains 16 residues. CDR1 LNHNV and CDR2 YYDKDF come from the germline V gene (reference sequence). Trimming took 2 bases from V and 2 from J; bases not matched to a gene: 6. The CDR3 coding sequence is TGTGCCACCAGCAGAAGAAGGACAGGGAACACAGATACGCAGTATTTT. Encoded protein: CATSRRRTGNTDTQYF.

The rearrangement uses TRBV20-1 and TRBJ2-5; tentatively, D is TRBD1 (5 bases). Trimming took off 7 bases at V and 5 bases at J, with 26 bases between the two ends. Germline CDR1 and CDR2: DFQATT and SNEGSKA (reference sequence). The CDR3 loop spans 16 amino acids. This chain's CDR3 is CSVQMDLMGQAETQYF. CDR3 sequence (DNA): TGCAGTGTCCAGATGGATTTGATGGGGCAAGCGGAGACCCAGTACTTC.

J is TRBJ2-3 and V is TRBV18; no definite D call. V lost 6 bases and J 6 bases, leaving 10 bases between the germline ends. This CDR3 has 12 residues. CDR1 is KGHSH and CDR2 is LQKENI in the germline V gene. CDR3 protein: CASSQPQDTQYF. CDR3 DNA: TGTGCCAGCTCCCAACCCCAGGATACGCAGTATTTT.

The sample holds a few counts of this clonotype. The rearrangement joins TRBV12-3 or TRBV12-4 to TRBJ1-1; no clear D. The CDR3 consists of 14 residues. V lost 6 bases and J 5 bases, leaving 16 bases between the germline ends. The CDR3 region is CASSLAGLRTEAFF. The DNA for the CDR3 is TGTGCCAGCAGCCTTGCTGGTCTGAGGACTGAAGCTTTCTTT.

This clonotype was recorded a few times. V is TRBV7-3 and J is TRBJ2-3; TRBD2 agrees at 7 bases. CDR3 size: 13 residues. Germline CDR1 SGHTA, CDR2 FQGTGA. Trimming at V came to 1 base and at J to 5 bases, leaving 0 bases not matched to a gene. In DNA, the CDR3 is TGTGCCAGCAGCTTAAGCGGGGGAGATACGCAGTATTTT. Its translation: CASSLSGGDTQYF.

This clonotype was recorded a few times. The gene calls are TRBV6-1 and TRBJ1-5; perhaps TRBD1 as D (5 bases). Germline V gene sequence: CDR1 MNHNS, CDR2 SASEGT. The ends were cut back, 5 bases at V and 0 bases at J, with 17 bases in the middle. The CDR3 spans 17 residues. The DNA of the CDR3 is TGTGCCAGCAGTCTCCTGCCGGGACCCAATAGCAATCAGCCCCAGCATTTT. Its protein is CASSLLPGPNSNQPQHF.

This clonotype was detected only a few times. The gene calls are TRBV5-1 and TRBJ2-5, with D possibly TRBD2 on 6 matching bases. Trimming took 7 bases from V and 5 from J, leaving 12 bases between them. Germline V gene sequence: CDR1 SGHRS, CDR2 YFSETQ. The CDR3 is made up of 12 amino acids. CDR3 region: CASRLVDETQYF. DNA for the CDR3: TGCGCCAGCCGACTAGTCGACGAGACCCAGTACTTC.